This is a list of T cell receptor beta chains from one sample in a study of cytomegalovirus exposure and HLA in healthy donors. Data came from immunoSEQ multiplex PCR; TCRdb stores just in-frame clones and leaves some out. The sample lists around 150,000 clones; about 80% were seen once. The sequencing input was PBMCs. The origin of the receptors is a woman aged 40-49 years in good health and CMV-seronegative. The CDR3 runs from the conserved cysteine through the conserved F or W. Fields, in order: clone size, V gene, J gene, D gene, CDR3 protein, CDR3 DNA. A D gene is named only where the DNA matches it firmly. The size field is filled for only some rows; it gives once, few, many or a size class.

.	TRBV29-1	TRBJ2-5	.	CSVEARTARGQYF	TGCAGCGTTGAAGCCCGGACAGCTCGCGGCCAGTACTTC
.	TRBV19	TRBJ1-5	.	CASSMTGGRQPQHF	TGTGCCAGTAGTATGACGGGGGGAAGGCAGCCCCAGCATTTT
few	TRBV2	TRBJ1-1	TRBD1	CASRMGQGVTEAFF	TGTGCCAGCAGGATGGGACAGGGGGTCACTGAAGCTTTCTTT
.	TRBV5-4	TRBJ2-1	TRBD2	CASSLGLAGMLNEQFF	TGTGCCAGCAGCTTGGGACTAGCGGGGATGCTCAATGAGCAGTTCTTC
few	TRBV5-1	TRBJ2-5	TRBD2	CASSSMGGTSVTETQYF	TGCGCCAGCAGCTCAATGGGGGGGACTAGCGTCACAGAGACCCAGTACTTC
.	TRBV5-1	TRBJ2-2	TRBD2	CASSPEVAGNTGELFF	TGCGCCAGCAGCCCGGAGGTAGCGGGAAACACCGGGGAGCTGTTTTTT
few	TRBV5-1	TRBJ2-7	TRBD2	CASSPGLAGVYEQYF	TGCGCCAGCAGCCCCGGACTAGCGGGAGTCTACGAGCAGTACTTC
once	TRBV7-8	TRBJ2-5	TRBD2	CAGGGETQYF	TGTGCCGGGGGGGGAGAGACCCAGTACTTC
.	TRBV7-2	TRBJ1-1	TRBD1	CASTGGQTPNTEAFF	TGTGCCAGCACAGGGGGACAAACTCCGAACACTGAAGCTTTCTTT
.	TRBV27	TRBJ2-7	TRBD2	CASSSPGLAGGPLKDIYEQYF	TGTGCCAGCAGTTCCCCGGGACTAGCGGGAGGGCCTCTTAAGGATATATACGAGCAGTACTTC
.	TRBV7-8	TRBJ1-2	TRBD1	CASSLGRGSGGYTF	TGTGCCAGCAGCTTAGGCAGGGGGTCGGGAGGCTACACCTTC
.	TRBV5-4	TRBJ2-1	TRBD2	CASSLGTSGLNNEQFF	TGTGCCAGCAGCTTAGGTACTAGCGGGTTAAACAATGAGCAGTTCTTC
.	TRBV19	TRBJ2-2	.	CASSPGGTGELFF	TGTGCCAGTAGTCCCGGGGGCACCGGGGAGCTGTTTTTT
.	TRBV5-6	TRBJ1-4	.	CASRPRGGSEKLFF	TGTGCCAGCAGGCCCCGGGGGGGGTCTGAAAAACTGTTTTTT
.	TRBV5-1	TRBJ2-3	.	CASSLGEVTDTQYF	TGCGCCAGCAGCTTGGGGGAGGTCACAGATACGCAGTATTTT
.	TRBV25-1	TRBJ2-5	TRBD2	CASSESGRVLETQYF	TGTGCCAGCAGTGAATCCGGGAGGGTCTTAGAGACCCAGTACTTC
.	TRBV19	TRBJ1-1	.	CASSRQGRTEAFF	TGTGCCAGTAGTAGGCAGGGTCGGACTGAAGCTTTCTTT
.	TRBV5-1	TRBJ1-2	TRBD1	CASSLGDRDYGYTF	TGCGCCAGCAGCTTGGGGGACAGAGACTATGGCTACACCTTC
.	TRBV7-9	TRBJ2-3	TRBD2	CASNMGEGRGADTQYF	TGTGCCAGCAACATGGGGGAGGGAAGAGGGGCAGATACGCAGTATTTT
few	TRBV6-1	TRBJ2-1	.	CASSEGAEHNEQFF	TGTGCCAGCAGTGAGGGGGCTGAGCACAATGAGCAGTTCTTC
.	TRBV6-1	TRBJ1-6	TRBD1	CASSPGQGLDPLHF	TGTGCCAGCAGTCCGGGACAGGGCCTGGATCCCCTCCACTTT
.	TRBV5-6	TRBJ2-7	.	CASSSIGARSEQYF	TGTGCCAGCAGCTCCATAGGGGCACGAAGCGAGCAGTACTTC
once	TRBV29-1	TRBJ2-7	.	CSVARTDNEQYF	TGCAGCGTTGCCCGGACAGATAACGAGCAGTACTTC
.	TRBV14	TRBJ1-3	.	CASSPVAAGGNTIYF	TGTGCCAGCAGCCCGGTAGCGGCAGGCGGAAACACCATATATTTT
.	TRBV4-1	TRBJ2-7	TRBD2	CASSQDRLAGHLYEQYF	TGCGCCAGCAGCCAAGATAGACTAGCGGGTCATCTCTACGAGCAGTACTTC
.	TRBV15	TRBJ2-7	.	CATKGEQEQYF	TGTGCCACTAAGGGGGAGCAGGAGCAGTACTTC
few	TRBV11-3	TRBJ2-5	TRBD2	CASSPGLAGGETQYF	TGTGCCAGCAGCCCCGGACTAGCGGGAGGGGAGACCCAGTACTTC
.	TRBV5-4	TRBJ2-1	.	CASSLGGREEQFF	TGTGCCAGCAGCTTGGGGGGCAGGGAAGAGCAGTTCTTC
.	TRBV28	TRBJ2-7	TRBD2	CASSLTSAQYEQYF	TGTGCCAGCAGTTTGACTAGCGCACAGTACGAGCAGTACTTC
few	TRBV10-3	TRBJ1-2	TRBD1	CAFGQGENYGYTF	TGTGCCTTCGGACAGGGCGAGAACTATGGCTACACCTTC
.	TRBV6-1	TRBJ1-2	.	CASSARSYGYTF	TGTGCCAGCAGTGCCCGTAGCTATGGCTACACCTTC
.	TRBV2	TRBJ1-2	TRBD1	CASSEARTGIPHYGYTF	TGTGCCAGCAGTGAAGCGAGGACAGGGATCCCCCACTATGGCTACACCTTC
.	TRBV11-2	TRBJ1-2	TRBD1	CASSLDPGGATGTGYTF	TGTGCCAGCAGCTTAGATCCGGGCGGGGCGACAGGGACAGGCTACACCTTC
once	TRBV13	TRBJ2-7	TRBD2	CASRHTGTSVYEQYF	TGTGCCAGCAGGCATACCGGGACTAGCGTCTACGAGCAGTACTTC
.	TRBV7-9	TRBJ1-2	TRBD1	CASSLAQPAGGGYTF	TGTGCCAGCAGCTTAGCGCAGCCTGCAGGGGGTGGCTACACCTTC
.	TRBV27	TRBJ1-1	.	CASSHKPFPNTEAFF	TGTGCCAGCAGTCATAAGCCGTTTCCGAACACTGAAGCTTTCTTT
few	TRBV5-8	TRBJ1-2	.	CASSLAPELGYTF	TGTGCCAGCAGCTTGGCACCGGAGCTGGGCTACACCTTC
.	TRBV13	TRBJ2-1	.	CASLMEGRSYNEQFF	TGTGCCAGTCTTATGGAGGGCCGTTCCTACAATGAGCAGTTCTTC
.	TRBV28	TRBJ2-3	.	CASSLKPGSSTDTQYF	TGTGCCAGCAGTTTAAAACCGGGGTCTAGCACAGATACGCAGTATTTT
.	TRBV2	TRBJ1-2	.	CASSEAQRGVGYTF	TGTGCCAGCAGTGAAGCGCAAAGGGGTGTTGGCTACACCTTC
once	TRBV4-1	TRBJ1-4	.	CASSQEGGGLNEKLFF	TGCGCCAGCAGCCAAGAGGGGGGAGGACTTAATGAAAAACTGTTTTTT
.	TRBV30	TRBJ1-3	.	CAWSPRGSGNTIYF	TGTGCCTGGAGTCCGCGAGGCTCTGGAAACACCATATATTTT
.	TRBV10-3	TRBJ2-7	.	CAISDGGEQYF	TGTGCCATCAGTGACGGGGGCGAGCAGTACTTC
.	TRBV28	TRBJ2-7	.	CASSSPVSPDYEQYF	TGTGCCAGCAGTTCGCCTGTTAGTCCCGACTACGAGCAGTACTTC
.	TRBV28	TRBJ1-3	.	CASSLSGRLISGNTIYF	TGTGCCAGCAGTTTAAGCGGCAGACTGATCTCTGGAAACACCATATATTTT
.	TRBV5-4	TRBJ1-3	.	CASSLEGGPIGNTIYF	TGTGCCAGCAGCTTGGAGGGGGGGCCAATAGGAAACACCATATATTTT
.	TRBV29-1	TRBJ2-5	.	CSVEAPGETQYF	TGCAGCGTTGAAGCCCCGGGGGAGACCCAGTACTTC
once	TRBV5-1	TRBJ1-2	.	CASSRTGGFNYGYTF	TGCGCCAGCAGTCGAACCGGTGGTTTTAACTATGGCTACACCTTC
.	TRBV7-9	TRBJ2-1	TRBD1	CASSWGDRGHNEQFF	TGTGCCAGCAGCTGGGGGGACAGGGGGCACAATGAGCAGTTCTTC
.	TRBV10-3	TRBJ2-1	.	CASRERRNNEQFF	TGTGCCAGCCGGGAGAGACGGAACAATGAGCAGTTCTTC
.	TRBV18	TRBJ2-2	TRBD2	CASSPIHLAGGSTGELFF	TGTGCCAGCTCACCAATCCATCTAGCGGGAGGTAGCACCGGGGAGCTGTTTTTT
.	TRBV2	TRBJ1-1	TRBD1	CASSRQGTNTEAFF	TGTGCCAGCAGTAGACAGGGGACGAACACTGAAGCTTTCTTT
.	TRBV7-3	TRBJ1-1	.	CASSTNSPTEAFF	TGTGCCAGCAGCACTAATAGTCCGACTGAAGCTTTCTTT
.	TRBV6-6	TRBJ2-2	TRBD2	CASRPIAGGDTGELFF	TGTGCCAGCAGACCTATAGCGGGAGGGGACACCGGGGAGCTGTTTTTT